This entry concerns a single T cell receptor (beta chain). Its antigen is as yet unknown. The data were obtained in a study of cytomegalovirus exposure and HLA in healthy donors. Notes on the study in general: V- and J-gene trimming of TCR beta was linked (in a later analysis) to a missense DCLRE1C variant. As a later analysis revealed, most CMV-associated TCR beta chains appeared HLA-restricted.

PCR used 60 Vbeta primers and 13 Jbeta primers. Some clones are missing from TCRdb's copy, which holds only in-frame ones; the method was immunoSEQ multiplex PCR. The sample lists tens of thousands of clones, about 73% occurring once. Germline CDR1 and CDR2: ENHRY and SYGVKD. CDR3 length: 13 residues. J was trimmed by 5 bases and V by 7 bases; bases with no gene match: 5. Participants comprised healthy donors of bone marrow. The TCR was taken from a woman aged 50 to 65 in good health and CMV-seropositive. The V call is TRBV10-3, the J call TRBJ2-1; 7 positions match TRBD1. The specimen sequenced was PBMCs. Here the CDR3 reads CAINQGVDNEQFF. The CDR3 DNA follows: TGTGCCATCAACCAGGGGGTAGACAATGAGCAGTTCTTC.